The next 3 T cell receptor beta chains were all read from a single sample in a study of blood T cell repertoires in COVID-19. TCRdb's copy holds only in-frame clones and misses some; the assay was immunoSEQ multiplex PCR. The table shows more than 250,000 clones, with more than 80% occurring only once. What was sequenced was peripheral blood. These receptor sequences come from a woman aged 50 to 60 with COVID-19, enrolled during active disease.

The V and J genes are TRBV9 and TRBJ2-3; D is perhaps TRBD2 (6 bases). Per germline, CDR1 SGDLS and CDR2 YYNGEE. The CDR3 contains 17 residues. The V end lost 0 bases, the J end lost 0 bases, and 14 bases lay between the germline ends. The CDR3 bases are TGTGCCAGCAGCGTAGGCAGAGAGGGACTTAGCACAGATACGCAGTATTTT. Its protein product is CASSVGREGLSTDTQYF. Using reference TRBV9 and TRBJ2-3 for the parts outside the CDR3, the full variable domain is DSGVTQTPKHLITATGQRVTLRCSPRSGDLSVYWYQQSLDQGLQFLIQYYNGEERAKGNILERFSAQQFPDLHSELNLSSLELGDSALYFCASSVGREGLSTDTQYFGPGTRLTVL.

This clone appeared once. V is TRBV5-6 and J is TRBJ2-7, with D possibly TRBD2 on 5 matching bases. The CDR3 contains 12 residues. V gave up 2 bases and J gave up 3 bases, with 6 bases separating them. Per germline, CDR1 SGHDT and CDR2 YYEEEE. CDR3 sequence: CASSLRDYEQYF. Written as DNA, the CDR3 is TGTGCCAGCAGCTTACGGGACTACGAGCAGTACTTC.

The chain is built from TRBV20-1 and TRBJ1-2; D is perhaps TRBD1 (5 bases). Germline V gives CDR1 DFQATT, CDR2 SNEGSKA (reference sequence). This CDR3 is built from 12 residues. V shed 3 bases and J shed 5 bases, with 10 bases lying between them. The CDR3: CSASLDTYGYTF. The CDR3 DNA follows: TGCAGTGCTAGTCTGGACACATATGGCTACACCTTC.